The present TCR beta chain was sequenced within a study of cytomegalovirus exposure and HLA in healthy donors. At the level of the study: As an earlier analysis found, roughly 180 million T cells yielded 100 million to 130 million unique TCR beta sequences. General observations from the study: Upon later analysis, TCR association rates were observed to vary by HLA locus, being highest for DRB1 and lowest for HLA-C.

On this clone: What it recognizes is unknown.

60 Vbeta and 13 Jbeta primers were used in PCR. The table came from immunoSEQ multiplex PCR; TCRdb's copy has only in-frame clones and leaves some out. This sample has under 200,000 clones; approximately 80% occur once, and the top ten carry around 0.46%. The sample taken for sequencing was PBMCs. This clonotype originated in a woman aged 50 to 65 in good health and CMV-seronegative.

CDR3 in DNA: TGTGCCAGCAGTTTAACGGCACAACTAGTAGGTCAGCCCCAGCATTTT. It yields the protein CASSLTAQLVGQPQHF. This chain uses TRBV28 with TRBJ1-5; D uncertain. Deletions cut 2 bases from V and 6 bases from J, with 17 bases between. CDR1 and CDR2 from the germline V gene are MDHEN and SYDVKM. The CDR3 is 16 residues long.